The 14 T cell receptor beta chains below come from one sample, sequenced in a study of cytomegalovirus exposure and HLA in healthy donors. The PCR used 60 Vbeta and 13 Jbeta primers. The table came from immunoSEQ multiplex PCR; TCRdb's copy has only in-frame clones and leaves some out. The sample holds approximately 91,000 clones, about 70% seen once. The specimen was PBMCs. The receptors here all came from a female donor in good health and CMV-seronegative.

In this sample, this clone turned up a few times. The rearrangement uses TRBV18 and TRBJ1-1; TRBD1 might be the D (6 bases). The CDR3 runs 15 residues. Trimming removed 3 bases at V and 2 bases at J, with 13 bases between. Germline V gene data show CDR1 as KGHSH and CDR2 as LQKENI. The CDR3 region is CASSPTEGGNTEAFF. The CDR3 region has the DNA TGTGCCAGCTCACCGACCGAAGGGGGAAACACTGAAGCTTTCTTT. Combining the CDR3 with reference TRBV18 and TRBJ1-1 gives the whole variable domain NAGVMQNPRHLVRRRGQEARLRCSPMKGHSHVYWYRQLPEEGLKFMVYLQKENIIDESGMPKERFSAEFPKEGPSILRIQQVVRGDSAAYFCASSPTEGGNTEAFFGQGTRLTVV.

The chain combines TRBV18 with TRBJ2-1, with TRBD2 identical over 8 bases. The CDR3 runs to 15 residues. The J segment lost 7 bases and the V segment lost 3 bases, leaving 8 bases of the junction unmatched. From germline, CDR1 is KGHSH and CDR2 LQKENI. Here the CDR3 reads CASSPREGGGNEQFF. In DNA form, the CDR3 reads TGTGCCAGCTCACCTCGGGAGGGAGGGGGAAATGAGCAGTTCTTC.

The chain links TRBV15 to TRBJ2-5, with 8 bases lining up with TRBD2. The junction had 8 bases not matched to a gene; V was cut back by 0 bases and J by 5 bases. The CDR3 spans 16 residues. Germline V gene lookup returns CDR1 LNHNV and CDR2 YYDKDF (reference sequence). The CDR3 DNA sequence: TGTGCCACCAGCAGAGACGGGACTAGTGGCAGGGAGACCCAGTACTTC. It encodes CATSRDGTSGRETQYF.

This rearrangement joins TRBV6-1 to TRBJ1-4; D might be TRBD1 (6 bases). The germline gives CDR1 MNHNS, CDR2 SASEGT. The CDR3 is 13 residues long. The V end lost 5 bases, the J end lost 4 bases, and 8 bases lay between the germline ends. CDR3: CASSRQDNEKLFF. The CDR3 bases are TGTGCCAGCAGTCGACAGGATAATGAAAAACTGTTTTTT.

The chain uses TRBV7-8 and TRBJ1-1, with TRBD1 matching over 9 bases. The ends lost 2 bases at V and 1 base at J; junction bases unmatched: 5. The germline gives CDR1 SGHVS, CDR2 FQNEAQ. The CDR3 loop spans 16 amino acids. The CDR3 coding sequence is TGTGCCAGCAGCTTACTCGGGGGACAGGGGAACACTGAAGCTTTCTTT. It encodes CASSLLGGQGNTEAFF.

V usage is TRBV7-2 and J usage is TRBJ2-2; the D gene is possibly TRBD2 (6 bases). V lost 4 bases and J lost 6, with 9 bases in between. This CDR3 spans 13 amino acids. Germline V lookup: CDR1 SGHTA, CDR2 FQGNSA. In nucleotides, the CDR3 is TGTGCCAGCAGCTCGAGGGAGGCCGGGGAGCTGTTTTTT. Protein product: CASSSREAGELFF. Supplemented by reference TRBV7-2 and TRBJ2-2, the full variable domain reads GAGVSQSPSNKVTEKGKDVELRCDPISGHTALYWYRQSLGQGLEFLIYFQGNSAPDKSGLPSDRFSAERTGGSVSTLTIQRTQQEDSAVYLCASSSREAGELFFGEGSRLTVL.

The rearrangement joins TRBV27 to TRBJ2-5; 8 nucleotides align to TRBD2. The CDR3 consists of 17 residues. V was pared by 3 bases and J by 1 base, with 10 bases of the junction left unmatched. CDR1 is MNHEY, CDR2 SMNVEV, per germline (reference sequence). Written as DNA, the CDR3 is TGTGCCAGCAGTTTCAACCTCCTGACTAGCGCCCAAGAGACCCAGTACTTC. This encodes CASSFNLLTSAQETQYF.

This clone was detected only a few times. The chain is built from TRBV11-2 and TRBJ2-5; no clear D. Germline V CDR1 and CDR2: SGHAT, FQNNGV. V was cut by 0 bases and J by 7 bases, with 9 bases left in between. This CDR3 comprises 13 residues. CDR3 in DNA: TGTGCCAGCAGCTTAGAAAGTTCAGGGACCCAGTACTTC. Residues: CASSLESSGTQYF.

The V call is TRBV29-1, the J call TRBJ1-1, with D uncertain. V was clipped by 7 bases and J by 3 bases, with 21 bases between them. Germline V gene lookup returns CDR1 SQVTM and CDR2 ANQGSEA. The CDR3 loop spans 15 amino acids. This CDR3 is CSGLLNLLTDTEAFF. The CDR3 region has the DNA TGCAGCGGCCTCCTGAACCTACTGACTGACACTGAAGCTTTCTTT.

V usage is TRBV25-1 and J usage is TRBJ2-3; 10 bases agree with TRBD1. The V gene end was trimmed by 5 bases and the J gene end by 2 bases; junction bases not matched to a gene: 4. Germline-derived CDR1 and CDR2 are MGHDK and SYGVNS. The CDR3 sequence is 15 residues long. DNA of the CDR3: TGTGCCAGCAGTCGTGGGACAGGGGACACAGATACGCAGTATTTT. Its translation: CASSRGTGDTDTQYF.

The rearrangement uses TRBV19 and TRBJ2-3, with TRBD2 identical over 11 bases. Germline CDR1 is LNHDA and CDR2 is SQIVND (reference sequence). This CDR3 is built from 15 residues. Trimming at V came to 8 bases and at J to 0 bases, leaving 4 bases not matched to a gene. As DNA, the CDR3 is TGTGCCAGTGGGGGACTAGCGGTAAGCACAGATACGCAGTATTTT. This encodes CASGGLAVSTDTQYF.

J is TRBJ2-2 and V is TRBV7-3; D is ambiguous. Germline CDR1 SGHTA, CDR2 FQGTGA. This CDR3 region has 13 residues. Deletions cut 5 bases from V and 3 bases from J, with 7 bases between. The DNA of the CDR3 is TGTGCCAGCAGCATAGATTACACCGGGGAGCTGTTTTTT. This gives the protein CASSIDYTGELFF.

As DNA, the CDR3 is TGTGCCAGCAGCTCTAGGTGGGGGGTCACAGATACGCAGTATTTT. This gives the protein CASSSRWGVTDTQYF. The rearrangement joins TRBV7-8 to TRBJ2-3; a weak D match, TRBD2 (6 bases). From germline, CDR1 is SGHVS and CDR2 FQNEAQ. This CDR3 region has 15 residues. Trimming stripped 4 bases from V and 2 bases from J, with 13 bases between.

This sequence joins TRBV7-2 and TRBJ1-5; D gene ambiguous. The CDR3 has 15 residues. Germline assignment: CDR1 SGHTA and CDR2 FQGNSA. The V and J ends lost 1 base and 2 bases respectively, with 9 bases between them. The CDR3 region is CASSLVVGGNQPQHF. For the CDR3, the DNA is TGTGCCAGCAGCTTAGTGGTAGGAGGCAATCAGCCCCAGCATTTT.